What follows are 5 T cell receptor beta chains derived from one specimen sequenced in a study of tumor-infiltrating lymphocytes in localized non-small cell lung cancer. TCRdb's copy holds only in-frame clones and misses some; the assay was immunoSEQ multiplex PCR. The profile covers some 13,000 clones, with around 70% appearing a single time and roughly an eighth taken by the ten largest. The sequenced sample was uninvolved lung tissue not adjacent to the tumor. These receptors all stem from a human donor with non-small cell lung cancer.

V is TRBV14 and J is TRBJ2-7, with 8 bases identical to TRBD1. The CDR3 covers 15 residues. Per the germline V gene, CDR1 is SGHDN and CDR2 is FVKESK. The V gene end was trimmed by 1 base and the J gene end by 3 bases; junction bases not matched to a gene: 5. For the CDR3, the DNA is TGTGCCAGCAGCCAAGTCAAGGACAGGGACTACGAGCAGTACTTC. This translates into CASSQVKDRDYEQYF.

This clone was recorded only once. This chain connects TRBV23-1 to TRBJ1-1, with D perhaps matching TRBD1 (5 bases). TRBV23-1 counts as an open reading frame of uncertain function. V lost 6 bases, J lost 6 bases, and 17 bases lay in between. The CDR3 runs 14 residues. The CDR3 DNA is TGCGCCAGCAGCCAAGATAGGGGTCGCGCTGAAGCTTTCTTT. This codes for CASSQDRGRAEAFF.

The CDR3 loop reads CSVLTTGSSYEQYF. CDR3 coding DNA: TGCAGCGTCCTGACCACAGGGAGCTCCTACGAGCAGTACTTC. J is TRBJ2-7 and V is TRBV29-1, with D tentatively TRBD1 (6 bases). V was clipped by 6 bases and J by 0 bases, with 15 bases between them. Germline assignment: CDR1 SQVTM and CDR2 ANQGSEA. The CDR3 has 14 residues.

The chain recombines TRBV2 with TRBJ2-3; TRBD2 aligns across 11 bases. The CDR3 is made up of 19 amino acids. Trimming took 1 base from V and 4 from J; bases not matched to a gene: 13. The germline CDR1 and CDR2 sequences are SNHLY and FYNNEI. CDR3 loop: CASSEGLSGGASVADTQYF. CDR3 nucleotides: TGTGCCAGCAGTGAAGGCCTTAGCGGGGGGGCCTCGGTGGCAGATACGCAGTATTTT.

The CDR3 reads CASSQAGSQETQYF. The DNA of the CDR3 is TGCGCCAGCAGCCAAGCAGGGTCCCAAGAGACCCAGTACTTC. The chain is built from TRBV5-1 and TRBJ2-5; maybe TRBD1 (5 bases). V was trimmed by 4 bases and J by 1 base, leaving 11 bases between them. Per the germline V gene, CDR1 is SGHRS and CDR2 is YFSETQ. CDR3 size: 14 residues. The whole variable domain, remainder taken from reference TRBV5-1 and TRBJ2-5, is KAGVTQTPRYLIKTRGQQVTLSCSPISGHRSVSWYQQTPGQGLQFLFEYFSETQRNKGNFPGRFSGRQFSNSRSEMNVSTLELGDSALYLCASSQAGSQETQYFGPGTRLLVL.